This T cell receptor beta chain stems from a study of CD8 T cells in Susac syndrome. The CDR3 consists of 13 residues. V lost 3 bases and J 6 bases, leaving 6 bases between the germline ends. An input of about 0.45 to 1 ug of RNA was subjected to reverse transcription using random hexamers. TCRdb processed the immunoSEQ multiplex PCR reads anew with MiXCR; each CDR3 protein has one entry. The table includes about 300,000 distinct CDR3 sequences, roughly 90% detected once. The origin of this receptor is a human donor with multiple sclerosis. Sequenced material: CD8+ T cells from PBMCs. The chain couples TRBV12-3 or TRBV12-4 to TRBJ1-6; D gene unclear. The chain's CDR3 is CASSLGFNSPLHF. CDR3 nucleotides: TGTGCCAGCAGTTTGGGATTTAATTCACCCCTCCACTTT.